This is a list of T cell receptor beta chains from one sample in a study of cytomegalovirus exposure and HLA in healthy donors. Some clones are missing from TCRdb's copy, which holds only in-frame ones; the method was immunoSEQ multiplex PCR. The repertoire holds around 130,000 clones, with around three quarters as singletons. The material sequenced was PBMCs. The receptor set was obtained from a woman aged 45-65 years in good health and CMV-seronegative. CDR3s include the opening cysteine and the closing phenylalanine or tryptophan. A D gene is named only where the DNA matches it firmly. Where a row states a size, it is once, few, many or the class of an expanded clone; other rows omit it.

V gene	J gene	clone size	D gene	CDR3 protein	CDR3 DNA
TRBV5-8	TRBJ1-1	.	.	CASSRHWVGAGQNTEAFF	TGTGCCAGCAGCCGGCATTGGGTGGGGGCTGGGCAGAACACTGAAGCTTTCTTT
TRBV6-5	TRBJ2-1	.	.	CASSYSTGRVYNEQFF	TGTGCCAGCAGTTACTCGACTGGCAGGGTTTACAATGAGCAGTTCTTC
TRBV7-9	TRBJ2-1	once	.	CASSSSGANEQFF	TGTGCCAGCAGCTCATCAGGGGCCAATGAGCAGTTCTTC
TRBV18	TRBJ2-7	.	TRBD1	CASSPGTGEGYEQYF	TGTGCCAGCTCACCAGGGACAGGGGAAGGCTACGAGCAGTACTTC
TRBV27	TRBJ1-1	.	TRBD1	CASGTEPSTEAFF	TGTGCCAGCGGGACAGAACCGAGCACTGAAGCTTTCTTT
TRBV28	TRBJ1-1	once	.	CASSSSDSPGTEAFF	TGTGCCAGCAGTTCCTCAGACAGCCCCGGCACTGAAGCTTTCTTT
TRBV28	TRBJ2-7	.	TRBD1	CASPAPGQGASEQYF	TGTGCCAGCCCTGCTCCGGGACAGGGGGCCTCCGAGCAGTACTTC
TRBV9	TRBJ2-2	.	TRBD2	CASSVAGTRGTGELFF	TGTGCCAGCAGCGTAGCCGGGACTAGGGGCACCGGGGAGCTGTTTTTT
TRBV14	TRBJ1-3	.	.	CASSQRAGGSSGNTIYF	TGTGCCAGCAGCCAACGGGCGGGTGGAAGCTCTGGAAACACCATATATTTT
TRBV15	TRBJ1-1	.	.	CATSTPWGPGGIEAFF	TGTGCCACCAGCACCCCTTGGGGCCCGGGGGGCATTGAAGCTTTCTTT
TRBV6-5	TRBJ2-2	.	.	CASSRGGGELFF	TGTGCCAGCAGCCGCGGTGGGGGGGAGCTGTTTTTT
TRBV4-3	TRBJ2-3	.	.	CASSQEPSGGKGTDTQYF	TGCGCCAGCAGCCAAGAGCCCAGTGGGGGGAAAGGCACAGATACGCAGTATTTT
TRBV5-6	TRBJ2-7	.	TRBD2	CASSLGSGRIEQYF	TGTGCCAGCAGCTTGGGAAGCGGGAGGATTGAGCAGTACTTC